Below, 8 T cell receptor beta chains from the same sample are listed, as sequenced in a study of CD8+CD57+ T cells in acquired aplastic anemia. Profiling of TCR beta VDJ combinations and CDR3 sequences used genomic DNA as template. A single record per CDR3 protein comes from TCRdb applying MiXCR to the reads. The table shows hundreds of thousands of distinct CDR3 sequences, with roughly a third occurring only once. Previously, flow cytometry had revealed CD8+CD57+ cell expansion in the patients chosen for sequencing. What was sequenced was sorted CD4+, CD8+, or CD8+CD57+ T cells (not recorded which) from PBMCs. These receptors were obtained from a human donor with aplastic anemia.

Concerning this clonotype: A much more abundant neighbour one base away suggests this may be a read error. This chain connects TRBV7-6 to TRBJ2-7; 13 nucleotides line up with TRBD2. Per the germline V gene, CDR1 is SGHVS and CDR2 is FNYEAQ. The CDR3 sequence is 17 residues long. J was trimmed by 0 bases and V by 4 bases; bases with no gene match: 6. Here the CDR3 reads CASSSGLAGDFSYEQYF. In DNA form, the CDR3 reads TGTGCCAGCAGCTCCGGACTAGCGGGAGACTTCTCCTACGAGCAGTACTTC.

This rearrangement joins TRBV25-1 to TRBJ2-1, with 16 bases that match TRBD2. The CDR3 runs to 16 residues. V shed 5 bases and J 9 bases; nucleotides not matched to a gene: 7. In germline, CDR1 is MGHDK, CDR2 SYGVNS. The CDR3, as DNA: TGTGCCAGCAGTTCCGGGACTAGCGGGAGGGCCGGTGAGCAGTTCTTC. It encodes CASSSGTSGRAGEQFF.

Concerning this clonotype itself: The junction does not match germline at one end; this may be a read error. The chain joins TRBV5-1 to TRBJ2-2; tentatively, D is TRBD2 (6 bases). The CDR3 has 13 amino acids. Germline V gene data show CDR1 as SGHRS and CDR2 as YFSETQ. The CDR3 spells CASRPLDTGGLFF. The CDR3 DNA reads TGCGCCAGCAGGCCATTGGACACCGGGGGGCTGTTTTTT.

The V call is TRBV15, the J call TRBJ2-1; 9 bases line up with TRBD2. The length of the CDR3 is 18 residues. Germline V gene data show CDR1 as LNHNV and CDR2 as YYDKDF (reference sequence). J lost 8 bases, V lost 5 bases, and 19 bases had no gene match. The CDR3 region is CATSSIRGLAGTSDEQFF. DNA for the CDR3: TGTGCCACCAGCTCAATAAGGGGGCTAGCGGGGACCAGCGATGAGCAGTTCTTC.

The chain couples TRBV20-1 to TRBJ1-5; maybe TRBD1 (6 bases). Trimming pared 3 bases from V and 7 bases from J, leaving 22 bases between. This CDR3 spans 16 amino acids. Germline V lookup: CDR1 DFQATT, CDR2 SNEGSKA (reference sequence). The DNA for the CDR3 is TGCAGTGCTAGCCCTTTGGGGGGCAGGGCTTTACAGCCCCAGCATTTT. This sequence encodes CSASPLGGRALQPQHF.

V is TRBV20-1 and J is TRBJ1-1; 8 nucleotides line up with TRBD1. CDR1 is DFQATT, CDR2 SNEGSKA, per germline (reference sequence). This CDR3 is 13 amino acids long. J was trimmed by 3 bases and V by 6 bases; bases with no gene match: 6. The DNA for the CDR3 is TGCAGTGCCCTATCGGACAGGGACACTGAAGCTTTCTTT. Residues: CSALSDRDTEAFF.

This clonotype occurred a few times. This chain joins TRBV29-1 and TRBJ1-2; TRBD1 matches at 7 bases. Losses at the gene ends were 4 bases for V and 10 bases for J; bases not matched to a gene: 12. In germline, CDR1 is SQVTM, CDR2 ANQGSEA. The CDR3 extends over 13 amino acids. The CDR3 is CSVGLGSRGDYTF. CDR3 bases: TGCAGCGTTGGATTGGGGTCCAGGGGGGACTACACCTTC.

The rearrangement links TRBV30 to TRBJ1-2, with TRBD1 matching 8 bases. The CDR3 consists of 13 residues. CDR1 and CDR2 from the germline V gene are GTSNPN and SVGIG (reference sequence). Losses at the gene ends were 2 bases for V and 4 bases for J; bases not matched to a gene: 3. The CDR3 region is CAWSYRGSYGYTF. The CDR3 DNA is TGTGCCTGGAGTTACAGGGGGAGCTATGGCTACACCTTC.